This T cell receptor (beta chain) was obtained from a study of T cells in Graves' hyperthyroidism and ophthalmopathy. Study overall: Before treatment of any kind, peripheral blood was taken at initial diagnosis. Findings and limits, study-wide: Ophthalmopathy, as predicted by the model, came a median 6.5 months after the prediction.

The source material, RNA transcripts, was used to amplify TCR beta CDR3 regions. The study used the HTBI primer set for a first-round RT-PCR of the TCR CDR3. TCRdb passed the multiplex PCR reads through MiXCR, listing each CDR3 protein once. This table holds about 480,000 distinct CDR3 sequences, about 24% found once. In this sample, this clonotype turned up many times. No antigen is known for it. Trimming shortened V by 5 bases and J by 2 bases, and 12 bases separated the two germline ends. Germline V CDR1 and CDR2: LNHDA, SQIVND (reference sequence). This CDR3 has 14 amino acids. The receptor comes from a woman aged 25 to 39 with Graves' ophthalmopathy. The gene calls are TRBV19 and TRBJ1-2, with D unresolved. Material for sequencing was blood. This CDR3 reads CASSAAGKNYGYTF. CDR3 DNA sequence: TGTGCCAGTAGTGCCGCGGGAAAGAACTATGGCTACACCTTC.